Listed below are T cell receptor beta chains from one sample, sequenced in a study of T cell changes during pregnancy in multiple sclerosis. The data were produced by immunoSEQ multiplex PCR, yet TCRdb's version contains in-frame clones alone and is incomplete. Of 90,000 or so clones in the sample, roughly 90% are singletons; the top ten hold 1.5%. The sequencing here drew on peripheral blood, taken in the first trimester of pregnancy. The receptor set was obtained from a female donor with multiple sclerosis, enrolled in a pregnancy study. The CDR3 runs from the conserved cysteine through the conserved F or W. A D gene is named only where the DNA matches it firmly. Expanded clones are given a class, and other clones once, few, many or no size at all.

TRBJ2-1 TRBD2 - TRBV5-4 TGTGCCAGCAGCTCGGGACTAGCCAAAGGCTTCTCCTACAATGAGCAGTTCTTC CASSSGLAKGFSYNEQFF
TRBJ1-2 - - TRBV5-6 TGTGCCAGCTCGGTCCGGGGGGCTAACTATGGCTACACCTTC CASSVRGANYGYTF
TRBJ2-4 TRBD2 - TRBV7-2 TGTGCCAGCAGCTTATTCCTAGCGGGAACAGCCAAAAACATTCAGTACTTC CASSLFLAGTAKNIQYF
TRBJ1-1 - - TRBV6-1 TGTGCCAGCAGTGACAGGGCCGCCCTGAACACTGAAGCTTTCTTT CASSDRAALNTEAFF
TRBJ2-7 - - TRBV28 TGTGCCAGCAGTTTAGAGGGGTCGACAGGTTTCCACGAGCAGTACTTC CASSLEGSTGFHEQYF
TRBJ2-7 TRBD2 - TRBV4-2 TGTGCCAGCAGCCAAGGACTAGCGGGAGAAGCCTACGAGCAGTACTTC CASSQGLAGEAYEQYF
TRBJ2-7 - once TRBV21-1 TGTGCCAGCATCGTTTTTGGGAGCTCCTACGAGCAGTACTTC CASIVFGSSYEQYF
TRBJ2-5 - - TRBV27 TGTGCCAGCGGACTGTACCAAGAGACCCAGTACTTC CASGLYQETQYF
TRBJ1-1 TRBD1 few TRBV6-6 TGTGCCAGCAGTACCTGGGACAGGGTGAACACTGAAGCTTTCTTT CASSTWDRVNTEAFF
TRBJ2-5 - - TRBV7-9 TGTGCCAGCAGCTCAACCGGGACACAAGAGACCCAGTACTTC CASSSTGTQETQYF
TRBJ1-2 - - TRBV18 TGTGCCAGCTCACCCGGACGGGGAGGTAACTATGGCTACACCTTC CASSPGRGGNYGYTF
TRBJ2-7 TRBD2 - TRBV10-3 TGTGCCATCAGTGAGTCGGCGGGAGGGGGCGAGCAGTACTTC CAISESAGGGEQYF
TRBJ1-2 - - TRBV18 TGTGCCAGCTCACCACCCCAGGGGAGCGGCTACACCTTC CASSPPQGSGYTF
TRBJ2-1 TRBD2 - TRBV4-3 TGCGCCAGCAGCCGGCCGGGACTAGCGCACTACAATGAGCAGTTCTTC CASSRPGLAHYNEQFF
TRBJ2-3 - - TRBV9 TGTGCCAGCACCTATACTACAAGAGACACAGATACGCAGTATTTT CASTYTTRDTDTQYF
TRBJ2-2 - - TRBV5-1 TGCGCCAGCAGCCGCGGGGGCGCGGGCACCGGGGAGCTGTTTTTT CASSRGGAGTGELFF
TRBJ2-3 TRBD2 - TRBV18 TGTGCCAGCTCACCACTCCGTGCCGCACAGACTAGCGGAACTAGCACAGATACGCAGTATTTT CASSPLRAAQTSGTSTDTQYF
TRBJ2-7 TRBD2 - TRBV19 TGTGCCAGTAGTACCGGGACTAGCGGGATAGACGAGCAGTACTTC CASSTGTSGIDEQYF
TRBJ2-7 TRBD2 - TRBV7-2 TGTGCCAGCAGCCCGGTGGCTAGCGGGATCGGAGTCGAGCAGTACTTC CASSPVASGIGVEQYF
TRBJ1-3 - - TRBV28 TGTGCCAGCAGTTTACGCGGTTCTGGAAACACCATATATTTT CASSLRGSGNTIYF
TRBJ1-2 - once TRBV2 TGTGCCAGCAGTGAACGAACAGAAACCTATGGCTACACCTTC CASSERTETYGYTF
TRBJ1-4 TRBD1 few TRBV19 TGTGCCAGTAGTAAGGGGACAGCTTTGAATGAAAAACTGTTTTTT CASSKGTALNEKLFF
TRBJ2-2 - few TRBV7-9 TGTGCCAGCAGAGTCTCCCAGGGCCGGGGGAAAAACACCGGGGAGCTGTTTTTT CASRVSQGRGKNTGELFF
TRBJ2-7 TRBD1 once TRBV10-1 TGCGCCAGCATTTCCGGGACAGGGGTAAACGAGCAGTACTTC CASISGTGVNEQYF
TRBJ2-7 TRBD2 - TRBV5-1 TGCGCCAGCACCTTGGCGCTAGCGGGAGACTACGAGCAGTACTTC CASTLALAGDYEQYF
TRBJ2-7 TRBD2 - TRBV7-6 TGTGCCAGCAGCGGGATTAGCGGGAGGGCCGGGGAGCAGTACTTC CASSGISGRAGEQYF
TRBJ2-1 - - TRBV5-6 TGTGCCAGCAGCCCCAAGGGGGAGGGACTCTACAATGAGCAGTTCTTC CASSPKGEGLYNEQFF
TRBJ2-7 TRBD1 - TRBV4-3 TGCGCCAGCAGCACCACCCGGGACAGGGAATCCTACGAGCAGTACTTC CASSTTRDRESYEQYF
TRBJ2-5 - - TRBV7-2 TGTGCCAGCAGCTTAGTTCTAGCTGGGGAGACCCAGTACTTC CASSLVLAGETQYF
TRBJ2-1 - once TRBV27 TGTGCCAGCAGTCCCAGCGGGCTCCTCTCCTACAATGAGCAGTTCTTC CASSPSGLLSYNEQFF
TRBJ2-7 TRBD2 - TRBV28 TGTGCCAGCAGTTTATTGGGGGGGGAGCAGTACTTC CASSLLGGEQYF
TRBJ1-2 - - TRBV19 TGTGCCAGTAGTATTTCGGTTGAGGCAGGGGCGTATGGCTACACCTTC CASSISVEAGAYGYTF
TRBJ2-1 TRBD2 - TRBV5-6 TGTGCCAGCAGCCAGGGACTAGCGGGAGCTTACAATGAGCAGTTCTTC CASSQGLAGAYNEQFF